The clone carrying this T cell receptor (beta chain) was seen only once. The ends were cut back, 3 bases at V and 0 bases at J, with 8 bases in the middle. This CDR3 is 14 amino acids long. Germline V lookup: CDR1 KGHSH, CDR2 LQKENI. The sample comes from a study of blood T cell repertoires in COVID-19. TCRdb keeps only in-frame clones here, not all; method: immunoSEQ multiplex PCR. This table has fewer than 30,000 clones, around four fifths appearing once. Material for sequencing was peripheral blood. The clonotype was recovered from a woman aged 70-85 years with active or convalescent COVID-19. The chain couples TRBV18 to TRBJ1-1; the D is unclear. CDR3 loop: CASSPGSMNTEAFF. Written as DNA, the CDR3 is TGTGCCAGCTCACCGGGGAGCATGAACACTGAAGCTTTCTTT. The whole variable domain, remainder taken from reference TRBV18 and TRBJ1-1, is NAGVMQNPRHLVRRRGQEARLRCSPMKGHSHVYWYRQLPEEGLKFMVYLQKENIIDESGMPKERFSAEFPKEGPSILRIQQVVRGDSAAYFCASSPGSMNTEAFFGQGTRLTVV.